These 27 T cell receptor beta chains were all obtained from the same sample, sequenced in a study of beta chain features in type 1 diabetes. Their target antigens are unknown. Whole-study results and caveats: The study found moderately but significantly shorter TCRB CDR3s in all four CD4+ subsets of Type 1 diabetes patients.

The sequenced template was cDNA made from the entire isolated RNA. Produced via immunoSEQ multiplex PCR; TCRdb's table is partial and in-frame only. The repertoire includes more than 550,000 clones, 11% to 15% of them detected once, and 0.04% sits in the top ten. The specimen was naive CD4+ T cells from blood. The receptors stem from a man younger than 35 with type 1 diabetes.

This clone occurred a few times. V is TRBV4-2 and J is TRBJ1-1, with a weak D call TRBD1 (5 bases). The CDR3 sequence is 16 residues long. V lost 0 bases, J lost 4 bases, and 15 bases lay in between. Germline V gives CDR1 LGHNA, CDR2 YNFKEQ. The CDR3 loop reads CASSQEGRGDGTEAFF. CDR3 nucleotide sequence: TGTGCCAGCAGCCAAGAGGGTCGAGGGGACGGCACTGAAGCTTTCTTT.

The rearrangement uses TRBV30 and TRBJ2-4; 14 bases line up with TRBD2. CDR3 length: 19 amino acids. The V segment lost 3 bases and the J segment 1 base; nucleotides outside the gene matches: 11. The V gene's germline CDR1 is GTSNPN and CDR2 SVGIG (reference sequence). CDR3 loop: CAWRQPGLAGALAKNIQYF. Here the CDR3 DNA reads TGTGCCTGGAGACAACCGGGACTAGCGGGGGCCCTGGCCAAAAACATTCAGTACTTC.

The J gene is TRBJ1-3, the V gene TRBV4-3; 8 positions agree with TRBD1. Germline CDR1 LGHNA, CDR2 YSLEER. V trimming: 2 bases; J trimming: 4 bases; junction bases outside the gene matches: 4. The CDR3 is made up of 15 amino acids. CDR3 amino acids: CASSQLGTGGNTIYF. The DNA for the CDR3 is TGCGCCAGCAGCCAACTTGGGACAGGCGGAAACACCATATATTTT.

The CDR3 DNA follows: TGTGCCAGCAGCGTAGAGCCTAGTCCTAGCACAGATACGCAGTATTTT. Its protein product is CASSVEPSPSTDTQYF. The chain carries TRBV9 and TRBJ2-3, with D uncertain. The CDR3 sequence is 16 residues long. Per germline, CDR1 SGDLS and CDR2 YYNGEE. The germline V and J ends were trimmed by 0 bases and 0 bases, with 11 bases remaining between them. Full variable domain (remainder filled in from reference TRBV9 and TRBJ2-3): DSGVTQTPKHLITATGQRVTLRCSPRSGDLSVYWYQQSLDQGLQFLIQYYNGEERAKGNILERFSAQQFPDLHSELNLSSLELGDSALYFCASSVEPSPSTDTQYFGPGTRLTVL.

The chain joins TRBV6-5 to TRBJ1-6; D may be TRBD1 (5 bases). The V end lost 2 bases, the J end lost 9 bases, and 14 bases lay between the germline ends. CDR3 size: 15 residues. The germline gives CDR1 MNHEY, CDR2 SVGAGI. In nucleotides, the CDR3 is TGTGCCAGCAGTTACCATGTCACAGGAGGTTCACCCCTCCACTTT. Translated: CASSYHVTGGSPLHF.

This clone was observed a handful of times. The chain carries TRBV19 and TRBJ2-1; 12 bases map to TRBD2. Germline trimming cut 7 bases from V and 6 bases from J; bases unmatched to any gene: 4. The CDR3 extends over 14 amino acids. Germline-derived CDR1 and CDR2 are LNHDA and SQIVND (reference sequence). CDR3 protein: CASTKLAGGNEQFF. DNA of the CDR3: TGTGCCAGTACCAAACTAGCGGGGGGCAATGAGCAGTTCTTC.

The rearrangement joins TRBV28 to TRBJ2-7; no clear D gene. The V gene lost 1 base and the J gene lost 5 bases, with 3 bases spanning the gap. The germline V gene has CDR1 MDHEN and CDR2 SYDVKM. The CDR3 sequence is 11 residues long. The CDR3 loop reads CASSLYNEQYF. CDR3 in DNA: TGTGCCAGCAGTTTATACAACGAGCAGTACTTC.

This CDR3 reads CASGLWDEQFF. The CDR3 DNA reads TGTGCCAGCGGCCTCTGGGATGAGCAGTTCTTC. This sequence joins TRBV6-5 and TRBJ2-1; D not certain. The V end lost 8 bases, the J end lost 8 bases, and 10 bases lay between the germline ends. CDR1 MNHEY and CDR2 SVGAGI come from the germline V gene. CDR3 length: 11 residues.

This clone occurred a few times. V usage is TRBV7-9 and J usage is TRBJ1-1; unclear D gene. This CDR3 has 14 amino acids. The germline V gene has CDR1 SEHNR and CDR2 FQNEAQ (reference sequence). Trimming pared 2 bases from V and 4 bases from J, leaving 11 bases between. CDR3 sequence reads: CASSLMEGGTEAFF. CDR3 nucleotides: TGTGCCAGCAGCTTAATGGAGGGCGGCACTGAAGCTTTCTTT.

This clone was detected a few times. The chain has TRBV18 and TRBJ2-5; the D is unclear. The germline V gene encodes CDR1 KGHSH and CDR2 LQKENI. The V end was cut by 0 bases, the J end by 4 bases, with 6 bases between. This CDR3 spans 13 amino acids. The CDR3 is CASSPPSLETQYF. The DNA of the CDR3 is TGTGCCAGCTCACCACCGTCTCTAGAGACCCAGTACTTC.

This clone was counted only a few times. The V call is TRBV7-9, the J call TRBJ1-1; 7 bases are a match to TRBD1. Germline V gene data show CDR1 as SEHNR and CDR2 as FQNEAQ (reference sequence). J gave up 0 bases and V 1 base, and 5 bases lay outside the gene matches. The CDR3 extends over 16 amino acids. The CDR3 DNA reads as TGTGCCAGCAGCTTAGGGCAGGGGGTGATGAACACTGAAGCTTTCTTT. Protein product: CASSLGQGVMNTEAFF.

This clone was found a few times. V and J are TRBV4-1 and TRBJ2-5; 8 nucleotides line up with TRBD2. J was trimmed by 5 bases and V by 1 base; bases with no gene match: 6. Per the germline V gene, CDR1 is MGHRA and CDR2 is YSYEKL. The CDR3 spans 15 residues. CDR3 sequence reads: CASSQVGLDLETQYF. The CDR3 coding sequence is TGCGCCAGCAGCCAAGTGGGACTAGACCTGGAGACCCAGTACTTC.

V and J are TRBV4-3 and TRBJ1-2, with D maybe TRBD1 (5 bases). Trimming removed 0 bases at V and 4 bases at J, with 12 bases between. The CDR3 extends over 15 amino acids. Germline assignment: CDR1 LGHNA and CDR2 YSLEER. This CDR3 reads CASSQEERGGYGYTF. The DNA of the CDR3 is TGCGCCAGCAGCCAAGAGGAAAGGGGCGGCTATGGCTACACCTTC.

This clone was counted a few times. The rearrangement joins TRBV7-9 to TRBJ1-2; D remains ambiguous. CDR1 and CDR2 from the germline V gene are SEHNR and FQNEAQ (reference sequence). With 1 base removed from V and 5 bases from J, the gap between germline ends came to 5 bases. CDR3 length: 12 residues. CDR3 in DNA: TGTGCCAGCAGCTTAGACGGATATGGCTACACCTTC. As protein: CASSLDGYGYTF.

This clone was counted only a few times. The sample holds other DNA sequences that translate to the same CDR3. The chain has TRBV7-9 and TRBJ2-3, with D unresolved. The CDR3 length is 14 residues. Germline CDR1 reads SEHNR; CDR2 reads FQNEAQ (reference sequence). V was shortened by 3 bases and J by 0 bases, with 7 bases between the two germline ends. CDR3 DNA: TGTGCCAGCAGCTTGGCCGATAGCACAGATACGCAGTATTTT. It is translated as CASSLADSTDTQYF.

The chain carries TRBV30 and TRBJ2-3; a possible D gene is TRBD2 (6 bases). V was trimmed by 2 bases and J by 6 bases, leaving 9 bases between them. Looked up from germline, CDR1 is GTSNPN and CDR2 is SVGIG (reference sequence). The CDR3 totals 12 residues. CDR3 sequence reads: CAWSPSGDTQYF. The CDR3 region has the DNA TGTGCCTGGAGTCCCAGCGGGGATACGCAGTATTTT. The full variable domain, completed using reference TRBV30 and TRBJ2-3, is SQTIHQWPATLVQPVGSPLSLECTVEGTSNPNLYWYRQAAGRGLQLLFYSVGIGQISSEVPQNLSASRPQDRQFILSSKKLLLSDSGFYLCAWSPSGDTQYFGPGTRLTVL.

V and J are TRBV2 and TRBJ1-5; D is uncertain. CDR1 is SNHLY and CDR2 is FYNNEI in the germline V gene. Trimming stripped 7 bases from V and 5 bases from J, with 12 bases between. The CDR3 is 13 residues long. The CDR3 loop reads CASKGGYDQPQHF. The CDR3 DNA follows: TGTGCCAGCAAGGGAGGGTACGATCAGCCCCAGCATTTT.

The chain recombines TRBV18 with TRBJ1-2; 7 positions agree with TRBD1. Germline CDR1 KGHSH, CDR2 LQKENI. J lost 0 bases, V lost 3 bases, and 1 base had no gene match. CDR3 length: 14 residues. CDR3 sequence reads: CASSPDRTNYGYTF. CDR3 sequence (DNA): TGTGCCAGCTCACCGGACAGGACTAACTATGGCTACACCTTC.

This clone was counted only a few times. The chain is built from TRBV11-2 and TRBJ2-1, with D perhaps assigned TRBD1 or TRBD2 (5 bases each). Trimming pared 4 bases from V and 6 bases from J, leaving 19 bases between. The germline V gene has CDR1 SGHAT and CDR2 FQNNGV. The CDR3 loop spans 16 amino acids. CDR3 in amino acids: CASSSAGTPRGNEQFF. CDR3 bases: TGTGCCAGCAGCTCGGCCGGGACCCCTCGGGGCAATGAGCAGTTCTTC.

This clone was detected a few times. The chain links TRBV5-1 to TRBJ2-3, with unresolved D. The germline V gene has CDR1 SGHRS and CDR2 YFSETQ. The germline V and J ends were trimmed by 4 bases and 4 bases, with 7 bases remaining between them. The CDR3 is made up of 12 amino acids. The chain's CDR3 is CASSRQSDTQYF. The DNA for the CDR3 is TGCGCCAGCAGCCGTCAGTCAGATACGCAGTATTTT.

This clone was detected a few times. This sequence joins TRBV5-4 and TRBJ2-7, with D perhaps matching TRBD1 or TRBD2 (5 bases each). Germline-derived CDR1 and CDR2 are SGHNT and YYREEE (reference sequence). The CDR3 has 16 amino acids. The V end was cut by 4 bases, the J end by 0 bases, with 17 bases between. The CDR3 region has the DNA TGTGCCAGCAGCCCCGGTGGGGGTCGAGACTCCTACGAGCAGTACTTC. This encodes CASSPGGGRDSYEQYF.

This clone was counted a few times. The chain joins TRBV9 to TRBJ2-2; D is unclear. Germline V gene sequence: CDR1 SGDLS, CDR2 YYNGEE. The CDR3 has 16 amino acids. Trimming removed 0 bases at V and 1 base at J, with 10 bases between. The CDR3 spells CASSVALVRNTGELFF. DNA for the CDR3: TGTGCCAGCAGCGTAGCTCTGGTTCGGAACACCGGGGAGCTGTTTTTT.

This clone was picked up a small number of times. The V and J genes are TRBV19 and TRBJ1-2; no reliable D call. CDR1 and CDR2 from the germline V gene are LNHDA and SQIVND (reference sequence). This CDR3 has 15 residues. V was trimmed by 1 base and J by 7 bases, leaving 16 bases between them. The CDR3 here is CASSIGGGIVRGYTF. The CDR3, as DNA: TGTGCCAGTAGTATAGGAGGAGGAATAGTGCGTGGCTACACCTTC.

In its sample, this clone was seen a few times. The V and J genes are TRBV7-9 and TRBJ1-2; the D is unclear. V dropped 11 bases and J dropped 7 bases, with 17 bases sitting between them. The CDR3 length is 12 residues. CDR1 and CDR2 (germline): SEHNR, FQNEAQ (reference sequence). CDR3 in DNA: TGTGCCGCTGGACCCGAGAAGGGTGGCTACACCTTC. This encodes CAAGPEKGGYTF.

This clone occurred a few times. V is TRBV2 and J is TRBJ2-1, with D unclear. V gave up 7 bases and J gave up 8 bases, with 18 bases separating them. CDR1 SNHLY and CDR2 FYNNEI come from the germline V gene. The CDR3 has 14 amino acids. CDR3 in amino acids: CASTFWLRSDEQFF. The CDR3, as DNA: TGTGCCAGCACGTTTTGGCTTAGGAGCGATGAGCAGTTCTTC.

The chain employs TRBV18 and TRBJ2-1; 7 bases match TRBD1. This CDR3 contains 16 residues. Trimming cost V 5 bases and J 4 bases; bases outside gene matches: 11. The germline V gene has CDR1 KGHSH and CDR2 LQKENI. The CDR3 reads CASSSPPGQNYNEQFF. The CDR3 DNA is TGTGCCAGCTCATCCCCCCCGGGACAGAATTACAATGAGCAGTTCTTC.

This clone has only a few counts. The chain links TRBV29-1 to TRBJ2-7; 13 bases line up with TRBD2. The CDR3 totals 14 residues. Trimming at V came to 2 bases and at J to 6 bases, leaving 4 bases not matched to a gene. Germline CDR1 is SQVTM and CDR2 is ANQGSEA. CDR3 protein: CSVERTSGSIEQYF. CDR3 bases: TGCAGCGTTGAAAGGACTAGCGGGAGTATCGAGCAGTACTTC.